This record covers a single T cell receptor (beta chain). The antigen remains unidentified. Profiling relied on immunoSEQ multiplex PCR, and the TCRdb table lists in-frame clones only, not all of them. The sample lists about 140,000 clones, approximately 80% occurring once. This sample is drawn from a study of cytotoxic CD8 clonotypes in ibrutinib-treated CLL. Overall study results and limits: Sample timing was unmatched between remission and later-progressing patients; lymph nodes unstudied.

The source of this sequence is a human donor with chronic lymphocytic leukemia. The material was PBMCs, obtained after 36 months of ibrutinib treatment.

For the CDR3, the DNA is TGTGCCAGCAGGAAGGGGGAGGTGACCAATCAGCCCCAGCATTTT. It translates to CASRKGEVTNQPQHF. The chain carries TRBV2 and TRBJ1-5; a weak D match, TRBD1 (6 bases). CDR3 length: 15 amino acids. Trimming removed 6 bases from V and 3 bases from J, with 15 bases in between. The germline gives CDR1 SNHLY, CDR2 FYNNEI.